The following is a T cell receptor beta chain sequence with its context. Its matching antigen is unknown. This sample was taken from a study of early T cells in non-severe SARS-CoV-2 infection. Study background: Chains were not paired, and sequencing was done on bulk RNA from unsorted whole blood. Study-level points and caveats: VDJdb matching, biased toward anti-spike CD8 responses, missed private and CD4 specificities.

Between the trimmed V and J ends, which lost 0 bases and 3 bases, there was a span of 8 bases. There are 13 residues in the CDR3. Germline V gene sequence: CDR1 DFQATT, CDR2 SNEGSKA (reference sequence). TCRdb re-analysed the 5' RACE reads in MiXCR, keeping a single row per CDR3 protein. Here the sample spans 60,000 to 80,000 distinct CDR3 sequences, 9% to 15% being singletons. The receptor's source is an adult who was a healthcare worker with PCR-confirmed SARS-CoV-2 infection or an uninfected control (not recorded which). The chain has TRBV20-1 and TRBJ1-2; D uncertain. Sequencing was done on a sample of whole blood. For the CDR3, the DNA is TGCAGTGCTAGAGATTACCAAGACTATGGCTACACCTTC. Its protein is CSARDYQDYGYTF.